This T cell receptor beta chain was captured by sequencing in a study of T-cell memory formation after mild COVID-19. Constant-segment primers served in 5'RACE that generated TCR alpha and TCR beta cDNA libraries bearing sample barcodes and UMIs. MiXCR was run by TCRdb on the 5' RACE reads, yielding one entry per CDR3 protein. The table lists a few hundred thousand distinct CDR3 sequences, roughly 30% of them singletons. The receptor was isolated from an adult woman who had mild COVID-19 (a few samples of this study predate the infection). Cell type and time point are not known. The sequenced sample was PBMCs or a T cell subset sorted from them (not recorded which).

The CDR3 nucleotides are TGCAGTGCTAGTTCGGGGACTCGGAACACCGGGGAGCTGTTTTTT. This encodes CSASSGTRNTGELFF. The chain combines TRBV20-1 with TRBJ2-2; D is possibly TRBD2 (6 bases). Germline V CDR1 and CDR2: DFQATT, SNEGSKA (reference sequence). There are 15 residues in the CDR3. Deletions cut 3 bases from V and 1 base from J, with 12 bases between.